Below, 5 T cell receptor beta chains from the same sample are listed, as sequenced in a study of spatial heterogeneity in lung cancer. Time point here: sample taken at primary tumor resection. Researchers sequenced whole RNA taken from tumor, nontumor lung or frozen PBMC without sorting. TCRdb reanalysed the 5' RACE reads using MiXCR and keeps one entry per CDR3 protein. The sample holds 9,500 to 11,000 distinct CDR3 sequences; roughly 6.2% are singletons and the top ten take roughly 28%. Sequenced material: PBMCs, taken at surgery. The receptors derive from a male donor with early-stage non-small cell lung cancer.

A word on this clonotype: In a library made to pick up alpha chains, this beta chain is a stray read with a size that means little. The chain carries TRBV11-2 and TRBJ2-5; D may be TRBD1 or TRBD2 (5 bases each). Trimming cost V 6 bases and J 7 bases, with 15 bases left between them. The CDR3 sequence is 13 residues long. Germline V lookup: CDR1 SGHAT, CDR2 FQNNGV. DNA for the CDR3: TGTGCCAGCAGTGGTAGAACAGGAGGGACCCAGTACTTC. As protein: CASSGRTGGTQYF.

This clonotype was seen more than once but under ten times. This beta chain was picked up by a library intended for alpha chains and is off target, so its count carries little meaning. V is TRBV11-1 and J is TRBJ2-1; 7 nucleotides agree with TRBD2. V lost 6 bases to trimming and J lost 14 bases; unmatched junction nucleotides: 10. Germline CDR1 SGHAT, CDR2 FQDESV (reference sequence). The CDR3 covers 12 residues. This CDR3 reads CASRTPGGTKFF. The CDR3 DNA sequence: TGTGCCAGCAGGACCCCGGGCGGGACTAAGTTCTTC.

About this clonotype itself: Because the library targeted alpha chains, this beta chain is an off-target read whose size means little. The chain links TRBV29-1 to TRBJ2-1; D gene uncertain. The germline V gene has CDR1 SQVTM and CDR2 ANQGSEA. Trimming removed 6 bases from V and 3 bases from J, with 9 bases in between. This CDR3 contains 12 residues. The CDR3 DNA sequence: TGCAGCGTCACTCATGGCTACAATGAGCAGTTCTTC. Translating it yields CSVTHGYNEQFF.

The sample holds many counts of this clonotype. This beta chain turned up in a library designed for alpha chains; as an off-target read, its abundance says little. The chain couples TRBV7-2 to TRBJ1-3; D is perhaps TRBD1 (5 bases). The CDR3 sequence is 12 residues long. Germline V lookup: CDR1 SGHTA, CDR2 FQGNSA. V lost 6 bases and J 8 bases, leaving 11 bases between the germline ends. The DNA for the CDR3 is TGTGCCAGCAGGTCCTGGGGGGACACCATATATTTT. Encoded protein: CASRSWGDTIYF.

In its sample, this clonotype was seen many times. Found in a library prepared for alpha chains, this beta chain is an off-target read, and its abundance has little meaning. The genes are TRBV7-6 and TRBJ2-2; perhaps D is TRBD1 or TRBD2 (5 bases each). The V gene lost 3 bases and the J gene lost 3 bases, with 14 bases spanning the gap. The CDR3 is made up of 16 amino acids. Germline V lookup: CDR1 SGHVS, CDR2 FNYEAQ. CDR3 DNA: TGTGCCAGCAGCTTTGCCGGGACCGCCGACACCGGGGAGCTGTTTTTT. Its translation is CASSFAGTADTGELFF.